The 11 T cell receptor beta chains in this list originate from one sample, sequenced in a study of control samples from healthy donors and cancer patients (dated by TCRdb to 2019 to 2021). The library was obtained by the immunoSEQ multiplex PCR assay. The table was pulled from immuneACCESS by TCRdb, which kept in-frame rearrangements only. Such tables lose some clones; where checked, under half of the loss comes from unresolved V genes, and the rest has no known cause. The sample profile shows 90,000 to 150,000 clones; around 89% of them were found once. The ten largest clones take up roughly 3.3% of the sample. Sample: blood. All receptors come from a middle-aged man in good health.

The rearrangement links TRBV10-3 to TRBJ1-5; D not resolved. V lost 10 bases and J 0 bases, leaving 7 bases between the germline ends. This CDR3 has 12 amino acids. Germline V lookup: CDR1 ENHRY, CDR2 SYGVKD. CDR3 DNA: TGTGCCACCTGGGATAGCAATCAGCCCCAGCATTTT. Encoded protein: CATWDSNQPQHF.

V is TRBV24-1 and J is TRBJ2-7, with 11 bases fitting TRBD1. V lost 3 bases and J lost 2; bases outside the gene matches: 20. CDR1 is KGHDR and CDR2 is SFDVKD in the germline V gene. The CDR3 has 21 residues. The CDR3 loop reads CATSDLLVRDRGTGGTYEQYF. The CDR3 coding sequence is TGTGCCACCAGTGATCTCCTTGTGAGGGATCGAGGGACAGGGGGAACCTACGAGCAGTACTTC.

The CDR3 DNA reads TGTGCCAGTAGTTCCGGGACAGAGAATTCACCCCTCCACTTT. Translated: CASSSGTENSPLHF. The chain links TRBV19 to TRBJ1-6; 7 bases match TRBD1. J lost 7 bases, V lost 5 bases, and 5 bases had no gene match. Germline V gene sequence: CDR1 LNHDA, CDR2 SQIVND (reference sequence). The CDR3 contains 14 residues.

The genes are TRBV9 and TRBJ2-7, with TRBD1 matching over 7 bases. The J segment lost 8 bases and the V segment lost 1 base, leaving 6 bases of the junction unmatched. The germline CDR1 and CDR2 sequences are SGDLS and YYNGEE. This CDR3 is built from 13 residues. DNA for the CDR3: TGTGCCAGCAGCGTACAACAACAGGGGCAGCAGTACTTC. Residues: CASSVQQQGQQYF. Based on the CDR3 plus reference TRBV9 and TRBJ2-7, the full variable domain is DSGVTQTPKHLITATGQRVTLRCSPRSGDLSVYWYQQSLDQGLQFLIQYYNGEERAKGNILERFSAQQFPDLHSELNLSSLELGDSALYFCASSVQQQGQQYFGPGTRLTVT.

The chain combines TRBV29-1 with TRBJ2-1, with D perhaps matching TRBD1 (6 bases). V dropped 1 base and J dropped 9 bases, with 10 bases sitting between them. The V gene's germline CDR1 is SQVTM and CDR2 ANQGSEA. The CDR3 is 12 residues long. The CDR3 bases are TGCAGCGTTGAAGGGGGGCTCAGTGAGCAGTTCTTC. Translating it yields CSVEGGLSEQFF.

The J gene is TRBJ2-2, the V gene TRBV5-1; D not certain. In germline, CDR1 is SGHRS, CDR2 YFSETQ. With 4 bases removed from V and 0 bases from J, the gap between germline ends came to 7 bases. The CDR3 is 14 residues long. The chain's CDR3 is CASSQAANTGELFF. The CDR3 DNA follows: TGCGCCAGCAGCCAAGCAGCGAACACCGGGGAGCTGTTTTTT. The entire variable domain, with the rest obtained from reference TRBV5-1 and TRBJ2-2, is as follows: KAGVTQTPRYLIKTRGQQVTLSCSPISGHRSVSWYQQTPGQGLQFLFEYFSETQRNKGNFPGRFSGRQFSNSRSEMNVSTLELGDSALYLCASSQAANTGELFFGEGSRLTVL.

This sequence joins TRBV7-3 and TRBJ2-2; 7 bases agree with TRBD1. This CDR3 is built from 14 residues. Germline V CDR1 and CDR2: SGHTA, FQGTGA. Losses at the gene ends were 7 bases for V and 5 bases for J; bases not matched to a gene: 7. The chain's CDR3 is CASTTGSGTGELFF. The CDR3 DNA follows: TGTGCCAGCACGACAGGGTCGGGAACCGGGGAGCTGTTTTTT.

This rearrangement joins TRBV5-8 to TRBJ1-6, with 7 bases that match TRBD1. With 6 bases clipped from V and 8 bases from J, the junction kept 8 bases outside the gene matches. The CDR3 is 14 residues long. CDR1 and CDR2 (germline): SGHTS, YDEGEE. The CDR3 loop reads CASNRGDRDSPLHF. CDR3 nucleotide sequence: TGTGCCAGCAACCGGGGGGACAGAGATTCACCCCTCCACTTT.

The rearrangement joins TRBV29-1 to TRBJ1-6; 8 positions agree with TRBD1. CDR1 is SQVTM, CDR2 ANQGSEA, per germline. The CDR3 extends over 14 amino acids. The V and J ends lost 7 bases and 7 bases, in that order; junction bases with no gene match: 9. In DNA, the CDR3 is TGCAGCGCCCAGACAGGGGTCAGCAATTCACCCCTCCACTTT. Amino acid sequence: CSAQTGVSNSPLHF.

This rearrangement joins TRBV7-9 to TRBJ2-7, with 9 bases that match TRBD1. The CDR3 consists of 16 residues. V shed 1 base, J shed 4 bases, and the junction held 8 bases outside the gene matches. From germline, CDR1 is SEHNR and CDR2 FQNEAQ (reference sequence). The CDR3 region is CASSLVGRQGVYEQYF. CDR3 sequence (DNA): TGTGCCAGCAGCTTAGTCGGGCGACAGGGGGTGTACGAGCAGTACTTC.

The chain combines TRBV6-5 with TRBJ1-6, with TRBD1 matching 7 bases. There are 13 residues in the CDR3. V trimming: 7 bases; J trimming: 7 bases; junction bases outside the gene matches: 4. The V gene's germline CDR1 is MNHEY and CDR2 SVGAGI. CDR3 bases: TGTGCCAGCAACTGGGACAGCAATTCACCCCTCCACTTT. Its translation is CASNWDSNSPLHF.